This paragraph covers one TCR beta chain sequence. The antigen is undetermined. TCRdb re-called the 5' RACE reads with MiXCR, one entry per CDR3 protein. Of roughly 240,000 distinct CDR3 sequences in the sample, around 6.7% are singletons; the top ten hold roughly 1%. The record originates from a study of T cells after yellow fever vaccination. Whole-study findings and limits: Booster samples showed a return of most primary-vaccination clones (around 96% CD4, around 88% CD8).

Looked up from germline, CDR1 is SGHRS and CDR2 is YFSETQ. The CDR3 covers 14 residues. Trimming removed 4 bases from V and 1 base from J, with 11 bases in between. The source of this sequence is a man aged 30 to 39 who received the YFV17D yellow fever vaccine. V and J are TRBV5-1 and TRBJ2-5, with D unclear. Sequenced material: CD4+ T cells sorted from PBMCs, taken on the day of the yellow fever booster vaccination. DNA of the CDR3: TGCGCCAGCAGCCCAACACTCCTCCAAGAGACCCAGTACTTC. This encodes CASSPTLLQETQYF.